In this sample, the clone carrying this T cell receptor (beta chain) turned up a few times. The sample comes from a study of patients and donors after allogeneic stem cell transplantation. CDR1 and CDR2 from the germline V gene are SGHDN and FVKESK. The V gene lost 1 base and the J gene lost 3 bases, with 13 bases spanning the gap. The CDR3 covers 15 residues. TCRdb reprocessed the RT-PCR reads via MiXCR and lists one record per CDR3 protein. The sample has 390,000 or so distinct CDR3 sequences, around 15% seen once. The chain recombines TRBV14 with TRBJ2-7; D assignment may be TRBD1 or TRBD2 (5 bases each). The TCR originated in a human donor who was either an allogeneic HSCT recipient or a stem cell or donor lymphocyte infusion donor (not recorded which). It is not recorded whose cells these are; they may come from a transplant donor. Sequencing was done on a sample of blood, either unsorted or a sorted T cell fraction (not recorded which). CDR3 coding DNA: TGTGCCAGCAGCCAAGCGGGGCAGCTGCGCTACGAGCAGTACTTC. This encodes CASSQAGQLRYEQYF.